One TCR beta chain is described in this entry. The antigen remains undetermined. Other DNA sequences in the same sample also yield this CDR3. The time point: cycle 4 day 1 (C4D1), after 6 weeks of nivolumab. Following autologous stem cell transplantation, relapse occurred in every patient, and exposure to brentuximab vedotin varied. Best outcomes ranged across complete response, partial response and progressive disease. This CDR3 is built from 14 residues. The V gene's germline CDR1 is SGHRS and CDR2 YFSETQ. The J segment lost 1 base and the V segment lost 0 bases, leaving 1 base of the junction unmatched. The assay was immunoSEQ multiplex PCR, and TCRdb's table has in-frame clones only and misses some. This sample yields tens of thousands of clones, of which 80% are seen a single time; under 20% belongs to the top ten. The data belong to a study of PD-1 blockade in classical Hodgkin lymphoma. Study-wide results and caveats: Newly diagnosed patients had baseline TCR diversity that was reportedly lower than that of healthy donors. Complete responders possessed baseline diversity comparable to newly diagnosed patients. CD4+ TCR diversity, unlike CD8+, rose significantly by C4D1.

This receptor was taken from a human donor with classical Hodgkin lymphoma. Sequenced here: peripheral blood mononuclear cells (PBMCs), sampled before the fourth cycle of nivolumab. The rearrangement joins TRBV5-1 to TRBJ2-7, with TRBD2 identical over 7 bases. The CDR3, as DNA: TGCGCCAGCAGCTTGGCCGGGGGGTCCTACGAGCAGTACTTC. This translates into CASSLAGGSYEQYF.